This T cell receptor (beta chain) was identified during a study of identifying expanded T cells in peripheral blood. Study-wide results and limits: Variance in clone template counts between approximately 2-week samples significantly increased with total template count across all healthy donors.

A note on this clone: Its antigen is not identified.

Trimming took off 5 bases at V and 1 base at J, with 11 bases between the two ends. Germline lookup yields CDR1 MNHEY and CDR2 SVGAGI. The CDR3 sequence is 14 residues long. Data came from immunoSEQ multiplex PCR; TCRdb stores just in-frame clones and leaves some out. The table includes around 130,000 clones, 86% detected once. During the collection period, no donor immune events like infections were recorded. The sample taken for sequencing was blood. The chain combines TRBV6-5 with TRBJ2-5, with a weak D call TRBD2 (6 bases). This receptor was taken from a person between 18 and 75 years old in good health. The CDR3 coding sequence is TGTGCCAGCAGTCGTGTAGCGGCCCAAGAGACCCAGTACTTC. It encodes CASSRVAAQETQYF.